This T cell receptor beta chain was profiled in a study of beta chain features in type 1 diabetes (dated 2018 in TCRdb). Notes on the research overall: Mean age, gender distribution, total cell number and subset yield did not differ between patients and healthy donors. A total of 107,917,701 sorted cells were examined across all samples, and a strong correlation was observed between cell number per subset and RNA yield. In the study, recently diagnosed type 1 diabetes patients and matched healthy donors were compared on the TCRB repertoires of their sorted circulating CD4+ T cell subsets. Naive and central memory subsets were obtained from all 30 or so donors, but regulatory and stem cell-like memory subsets were isolated from only 8 patients and about 8 healthy donors. Broader findings and caveats from the paper: Because the HLA sub-analyses included only small numbers of individuals, any influence of HLA type on TCRB rearrangement was left unresolved. A moderate but significant shortening of TCRB CDR3 length was observed in type 1 diabetes patients in all four CD4+ subsets. Because cDNA rather than genomic DNA was sequenced, highly expressing activated cells could have been over-represented, although no difference in activation and CD3 levels was found between groups. Naive, central memory and regulatory TCRB repertoires appeared to be more similar among patients than among healthy donors. At VDJ recombination sites, type 1 diabetes patients had fewer insertions and more deleted nucleotides, which implies abnormalities in thymic rearrangement. PCR might favor shorter templates, but patient and control samples were amplified and corrected together, so any skew would affect both groups equally.

Each donor gave one peripheral blood draw, averaging approximately 120 mL, which was collected into heparinised tubes. Using a panel that included CD45RO, CCR7, CD25, CD127, CD95 and CD27, naive, central memory, regulatory and stem cell-like memory CD4+ T cells were sorted on a BD FACSAria II. A purity above 95% was achieved for all sorted populations. PBMCs were isolated immediately by Lymphoprep density gradient centrifugation and stained directly without culture. So that batch effects would be minimized, each experiment stained and sorted samples in pairs, pairing one healthy donor with one patient. In its sample, this clone was seen a few times. The antigen this receptor binds is unknown. Base qualities are not recorded, but no much larger clone differs from it by a single base. All of the isolated RNA was reverse transcribed with the High Capacity cDNA Reverse Transcription Kit, so expressed TCRB transcripts were sequenced. Deep immunoSEQ sequencing was applied to naive, central memory and regulatory T cell samples, giving an average of roughly 3.6 million total reads per sample. Sorted cells were lysed in RLT buffer and RNA was extracted with DNase-treated RNeasy Micro or Mini kits, depending on cell number. Each cell subset was processed separately to prevent cross-contamination, with patient and healthy donor samples processed together. Using the immunoSEQ multiplex PCR, TCRB sequences were amplified from cDNA into 87-bp fragments spanning the CDR3 region. Sequencing of the amplicons was performed on the Illumina HiSeq platform. In the source study's methods: PCR bias was computationally corrected using synthetic template baselines, reads within Hamming distance 2 were collapsed, and singletons that could not be merged were discarded. Reads were aligned against IMGT to assign V, D and J genes, CDR3 length and insertions or deletions at six rearrangement sites. Within each subset, clonotype counts were normalized to sorted cell number, and only after that were true diversity and Gini coefficients computed with the tcR R package. The overlap coefficient, calculated on TCRB nucleotide sequences, was used to quantify repertoire sharing. Out-of-frame TCRB sequences from naive cells were analyzed as a proxy for the pre-selection repertoire. In TCRdb, the immuneACCESS table is reduced to in-frame sequences with V and J assigned. These tables do not hold every clone; where another copy was compared, an unresolved V gene accounts for under half, and the others remain unexplained. V and J calls and clone size are those listed in that table; D and trimming were worked out from the DNA. This sample gives under 800,000 clones in total; about 16% of them show up just once. The ten largest clones capture 0.07% to 0.095% of the sample.

This clonotype was sampled from a man between 18 and 29 years old in good health. Source material: naive CD4+ T cells from blood. What the cell subset or site label conveys for this sample: true naive CD4+ T cells.

The sequenced DNA: TGTGCCAGCAGTGAAGGGGGGACCTACGAGCAGTACTTC. Translated, it reads CASSEGGTYEQYF. Rearrangement joined TRBV25-1 to TRBJ2-7; the D gene is perhaps TRBD2, from 6 matching bases. The CDR1 and CDR2 encoded by the germline V gene are MGHDK and SYGVNS. At the junction V is shortened by 2 bases and J by 2 bases, with 7 bases in between. The CDR3 covers 13 residues, taking in both the cysteine and the phenylalanine. The DNA shown is the 39-base CDR3, in frame from base 1.